This T cell receptor beta chain is from a study of blood T cell repertoires in COVID-19. Turning to the study itself: Collection of acute and convalescent COVID-19 samples took place in the United States, Italy and Spain. Nucleic acid was either cDNA or gDNA, and it came from T cells, B-cell-depleted T cells, or PBMCs.

The authors' processing: Nucleated cell number was recorded as an estimate derived from reference gene primer amplification. Using immunoSEQ multiplex PCR, the repertoire was profiled, and TCRdb retains in-frame clones only, with some absent. That table furnishes V, J and clone size, whereas the DNA furnished D and trimming. The table shows 200,000 to 250,000 clones, with roughly 84% occurring only once. V dropped 11 bases and J dropped 2; count of bases not matched to a gene: 8. This CDR3 comprises 14 residues. In germline, CDR1 is MGHDK, CDR2 SYGVNS. Two negative PCRs, clearance, or symptom resolution had been documented for recovered Cohort 3 donors.

The chain has TRBV25-1 and TRBJ2-1; 8 nucleotides match TRBD2. The sequence was collected from a woman between 35 and 50 years old who had recovered from COVID-19. The sequencing input was PBMCs or T cells enriched from blood (not recorded which). CDR3 DNA: TGTGCCTCGAGCGGGAGATACACCTACAATGAGCAGTTCTTC. Translation gives CASSGRYTYNEQFF.